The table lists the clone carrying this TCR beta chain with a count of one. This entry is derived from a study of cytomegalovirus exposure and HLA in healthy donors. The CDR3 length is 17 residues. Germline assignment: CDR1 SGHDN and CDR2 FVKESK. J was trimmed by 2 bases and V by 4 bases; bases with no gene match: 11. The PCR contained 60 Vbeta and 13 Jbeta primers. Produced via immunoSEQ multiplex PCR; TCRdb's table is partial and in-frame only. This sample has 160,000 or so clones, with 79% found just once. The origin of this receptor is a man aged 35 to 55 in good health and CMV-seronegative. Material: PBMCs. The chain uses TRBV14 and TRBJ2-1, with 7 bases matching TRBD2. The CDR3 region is CASSRASSGATYNEQFF. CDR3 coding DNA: TGTGCCAGCAGCCGAGCCTCTAGCGGAGCTACCTACAATGAGCAGTTCTTC.